The 4 T cell receptor beta chains in this list originate from one sample, sequenced in a study of cytomegalovirus exposure and HLA in healthy donors. Sequencing used immunoSEQ multiplex PCR; TCRdb keeps in-frame clones, though not all of them. The table has approximately 150,000 clones, around four fifths seen once. Sequences were obtained from PBMCs. The receptors were gathered from a man aged 25-45 years in good health and CMV-seropositive.

The chain has TRBV27 and TRBJ1-2; 9 bases match TRBD1. V was clipped by 6 bases and J by 8 bases; unmatched bases: 7. The V gene's germline CDR1 is MNHEY and CDR2 SMNVEV (reference sequence). The CDR3 covers 13 residues. The CDR3 DNA follows: TGTGCCAGCAGGACGACAGGGGGACACGGCTACACCTTC. Encoded protein: CASRTTGGHGYTF.

The rearrangement uses TRBV29-1 and TRBJ2-7; no firm D call. This CDR3 is built from 13 residues. Germline lookup yields CDR1 SQVTM and CDR2 ANQGSEA. Trimming stripped 4 bases from V and 0 bases from J, with 10 bases between. For the CDR3, the DNA is TGCAGCGTTGTTGTGCACAGCTCCTACGAGCAGTACTTC. Its protein product is CSVVVHSSYEQYF.

The V gene is TRBV6-5, the J gene TRBJ1-2; the D gene is possibly TRBD1 (6 bases). The CDR3 is 13 residues long. Trimming cost V 2 bases and J 8 bases, with 12 bases left between them. Germline assignment: CDR1 MNHEY and CDR2 SVGAGI. The CDR3 nucleotides are TGTGCCAGCAGTTACGGACAGACGTCAGGCTACACCTTC. This translates into CASSYGQTSGYTF.

This sequence joins TRBV5-1 and TRBJ1-6, with D maybe TRBD1 (5 bases). From germline, CDR1 is SGHRS and CDR2 YFSETQ. Trimming stripped 7 bases from V and 5 bases from J, with 16 bases between. This CDR3 region has 15 residues. CDR3 loop: CASSLQVGDNSPLHF. In DNA form, the CDR3 reads TGCGCCAGCTCCTTGCAGGTAGGGGATAATTCACCCCTCCACTTT. Variable domain in full (rest from reference TRBV5-1 and TRBJ1-6): KAGVTQTPRYLIKTRGQQVTLSCSPISGHRSVSWYQQTPGQGLQFLFEYFSETQRNKGNFPGRFSGRQFSNSRSEMNVSTLELGDSALYLCASSLQVGDNSPLHFGNGTRLTVT.